One and the same sample provided the 16 T cell receptor beta chains below, sequenced in a study of regulatory T cells in long-lasting Graves disease. Arm-PCR of CDR3 regions and iRepertoire HTBI primers were used to build TCR beta libraries. MiXCR was run by TCRdb on the multiplex PCR reads, yielding one entry per CDR3 protein. The table has under 450,000 distinct CDR3 sequences, around 11% seen once; the top ten hold 15% to 20%. Indicated time point: newly diagnosed GD, antithyroid drugs for less than 3 months. After RNA was extracted from PBMCs, the TCR library was made from it. The same data also contributed to another study, on T cells in Graves' hyperthyroidism and ophthalmopathy.

The input for sequencing was peripheral blood mononuclear cells (PBMCs), taken at new diagnosis, from a patient treated with antithyroid drugs. Receptors were obtained from a woman under 30 with Graves disease.

This clonotype has only a few counts. The J gene is TRBJ2-5, the V gene TRBV24-1; 8 bases agree with TRBD1. CDR3 length equals 13 residues. Losses at the gene ends were 10 bases for V and 2 bases for J; bases not matched to a gene: 5. Germline CDR1 KGHDR, CDR2 SFDVKD. CDR3 residues: CATQGAPQETQYF. DNA for the CDR3: TGTGCCACGCAGGGGGCCCCACAAGAGACCCAGTACTTC.

The chain joins TRBV30 to TRBJ2-3, with no clear D. CDR3 length: 12 residues. V gave up 2 bases and J gave up 4 bases, with 7 bases separating them. In germline, CDR1 is GTSNPN, CDR2 SVGIG (reference sequence). Here the CDR3 DNA reads TGTGCCTGGAGTCCCTCTCCAGATACGCAGTATTTT. Amino acid sequence: CAWSPSPDTQYF.

The chain has TRBV7-9 and TRBJ1-3; 7 bases agree with TRBD1. The CDR3 is 14 amino acids. The V gene's germline CDR1 is SEHNR and CDR2 FQNEAQ (reference sequence). Trimming cost V 5 bases and J 6 bases; bases outside gene matches: 7. The CDR3 here is CASSQGQRINTIYF. Here the CDR3 DNA reads TGTGCCAGCAGCCAGGGACAGCGAATAAACACCATATATTTT.

The rearrangement links TRBV7-9 to TRBJ1-5; possible D gene TRBD1, 5 bases. The CDR3 spans 14 residues. Germline V CDR1 and CDR2: SEHNR, FQNEAQ (reference sequence). With 5 bases removed from V and 4 bases from J, the gap between germline ends came to 12 bases. CDR3 sequence: CASSAGLPNQPQHF. In nucleotides, the CDR3 is TGTGCCAGCAGCGCGGGACTCCCGAATCAGCCCCAGCATTTT.

This clonotype was picked up many times. The genes are TRBV2 and TRBJ1-1; 9 bases are a match to TRBD1. With 6 bases clipped from V and 3 bases from J, the junction kept 5 bases outside the gene matches. Germline CDR1 is SNHLY and CDR2 is FYNNEI. This CDR3 comprises 14 residues. CDR3 nucleotide sequence: TGTGCCAGCAGACAGGGGGCTCGAGACACTGAAGCTTTCTTT. Encoded protein: CASRQGARDTEAFF.

The sample holds a few counts of this clonotype. The chain uses TRBV7-8 and TRBJ2-7, with a tentative D call TRBD1 (5 bases). The CDR3 extends over 13 amino acids. The V and J ends lost 5 bases and 5 bases respectively, with 13 bases between them. The germline V gene encodes CDR1 SGHVS and CDR2 FQNEAQ. CDR3 sequence: CASSTGVRDEQYV. DNA for the CDR3: TGTGCCAGCAGCACAGGCGTCCGGGACGAGCAGTACGTC.

This clonotype has a count of ten or more. This sequence joins TRBV19 and TRBJ2-2, with D tentatively TRBD1 (5 bases). Trimming removed 6 bases from V and 4 bases from J, with 18 bases in between. The CDR3 spans 16 residues. From germline, CDR1 is LNHDA and CDR2 SQIVND (reference sequence). The CDR3 loop reads CASRIRQTLGTGELFF. The CDR3 nucleotides read TGTGCCAGTAGGATCAGACAGACTTTGGGCACCGGGGAGCTGTTTTTT.

This chain uses TRBV3-1 with TRBJ2-3; TRBD1 is a possible D gene (6 bases). The J call may be wrong; the DNA end is better matched by TRBJ1-1. Germline V gene sequence: CDR1 LGHDT, CDR2 YNNKEL (reference sequence). CDR3 length: 15 amino acids. CDR3 sequence: CASSQDTGSRGSAFF. The CDR3 coding sequence is TGTGCCAGCAGCCAAGATACAGGGTCCAGGGGATCGGCTTTCTTT.

This clonotype was recorded at least ten times. In DNA, the CDR3 is TGTGCCAGCACCTACGGAAACAACATCCAAGAGACCCAGTACTTC. This translates into CASTYGNNIQETQYF. This chain connects TRBV6-2 or TRBV6-3 to TRBJ2-5; D remains unclear. The ends were cut back, 7 bases at V and 1 base at J, with 16 bases in the middle. Germline V gene data show CDR1 as MNHEY and CDR2 as SVGEGT. CDR3 length: 15 residues.

V is TRBV24-1 and J is TRBJ2-5, with 12 bases matching TRBD2. Germline V lookup: CDR1 KGHDR, CDR2 SFDVKD. With 3 bases clipped from V and 4 bases from J, the junction kept 14 bases outside the gene matches. The CDR3 extends over 19 amino acids. The CDR3, as DNA: TGTGCCACCAGTGATGCCCGGGGACTAGCGGGCTCGCCGGGAGAGACCCAGTACTTC. It is translated as CATSDARGLAGSPGETQYF.

This clonotype was recorded at least ten times. The chain employs TRBV13 and TRBJ1-3; no clear D. The CDR3 runs to 14 residues. Looked up from germline, CDR1 is PRHDT and CDR2 is FYEKMQ (reference sequence). The germline V and J ends were trimmed by 5 bases and 0 bases, with 8 bases remaining between them. The CDR3 reads CASSRGVSGNTIYF. CDR3 nucleotide sequence: TGTGCCAGCAGCCGCGGGGTCTCTGGAAACACCATATATTTT.

This clonotype was picked up one time. The chain is built from TRBV10-2 and TRBJ1-6, with D unresolved. CDR1 and CDR2 (germline): WSHSY, SAAADI. The CDR3 is 15 residues long. V was clipped by 0 bases and J by 0 bases, with 3 bases between them. The CDR3 DNA reads as TGCGCCAGCAGTGAGTCGAGCTCCTATAATTCACCCCTCCACTTT. It yields the protein CASSESSSYNSPLHF.

At least ten counts were recorded for this clonotype. The rearrangement joins TRBV7-9 to TRBJ2-5, with 8 positions matching TRBD2. Germline V gene data show CDR1 as SEHNR and CDR2 as FQNEAQ (reference sequence). CDR3 length: 19 amino acids. Trimming at V came to 0 bases and at J to 0 bases, leaving 12 bases not matched to a gene. The CDR3 nucleotides read TGTGCCAGCAGCTTAGCGTTCCGTAATAAGCGGGGGTACCAAGAGACCCAGTACTTC. It is translated as CASSLAFRNKRGYQETQYF.

This clonotype was detected only a few times. The chain has TRBV6-2 or TRBV6-3 and TRBJ2-7; 8 bases map to TRBD1. The V gene end was trimmed by 4 bases and the J gene end by 1 base; junction bases not matched to a gene: 3. The CDR3 has 14 residues. Germline assignment: CDR1 MNHEY and CDR2 SVGEGT. CDR3 sequence (DNA): TGTGCCAGCAGTTGGGACAGGATATCCTACGAGCAGTACTTC. It encodes CASSWDRISYEQYF.

At least ten counts were recorded for this clonotype. This rearrangement joins TRBV6-1 to TRBJ1-2, with 11 bases matching TRBD1. Germline assignment: CDR1 MNHNS and CDR2 SASEGT. There are 15 residues in the CDR3. The J segment lost 6 bases and the V segment lost 7 bases, leaving 10 bases of the junction unmatched. Here the CDR3 reads CASIRTGGVSDGYTF. CDR3 in DNA: TGTGCCAGCATTCGGACAGGGGGCGTTAGTGATGGCTACACCTTC.

This clonotype was seen many times. The chain uses TRBV3-1 and TRBJ2-7; TRBD2 matches 8 bases. V lost 2 bases, J lost 7 bases, and 4 bases stayed unmatched. The germline V gene has CDR1 LGHDT and CDR2 YNNKEL (reference sequence). This CDR3 spans 13 amino acids. The CDR3 loop reads CASSQMTGGEQYV. CDR3 DNA sequence: TGTGCCAGCAGCCAAATGACGGGGGGGGAGCAGTACGTC.